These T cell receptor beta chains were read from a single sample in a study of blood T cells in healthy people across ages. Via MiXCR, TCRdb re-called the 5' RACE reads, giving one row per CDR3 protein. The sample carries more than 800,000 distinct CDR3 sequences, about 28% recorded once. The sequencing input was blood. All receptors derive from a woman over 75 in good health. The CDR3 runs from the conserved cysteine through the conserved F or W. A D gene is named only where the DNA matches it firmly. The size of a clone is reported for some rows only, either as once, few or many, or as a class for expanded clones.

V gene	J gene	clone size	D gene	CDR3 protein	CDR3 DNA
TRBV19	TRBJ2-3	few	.	CASRDGPNTDTQYF	TGTGCCAGTAGGGACGGGCCCAACACAGATACGCAGTATTTT
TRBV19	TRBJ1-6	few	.	CASSMKIGDSPLHF	TGTGCCAGTAGTATGAAGATTGGGGATTCACCCCTCCACTTT
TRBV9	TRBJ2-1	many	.	CASSATPSSYNEQFF	TGTGCCAGCAGCGCCACGCCGAGCTCCTACAATGAGCAGTTCTTC
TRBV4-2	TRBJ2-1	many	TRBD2	CASSQEGGGRWNEQFF	TGTGCCAGCAGCCAGGAGGGCGGGGGGAGGTGGAATGAGCAGTTCTTC
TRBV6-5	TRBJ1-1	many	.	CASSFPGINTEAFF	TGTGCCAGCAGTTTCCCAGGGATTAACACTGAAGCTTTCTTT
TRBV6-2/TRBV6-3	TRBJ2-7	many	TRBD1	CASRPLGQGGYEQYF	TGTGCCAGCAGACCCCTTGGACAGGGTGGGTACGAGCAGTACTTC
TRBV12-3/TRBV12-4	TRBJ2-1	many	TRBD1	CASRRPGTGNEQFF	TGTGCCAGCAGACGTCCCGGGACAGGGAATGAGCAGTTCTTC
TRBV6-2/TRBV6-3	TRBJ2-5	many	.	CASRKAETQYF	TGTGCCAGCAGGAAGGCAGAGACCCAGTACTTC
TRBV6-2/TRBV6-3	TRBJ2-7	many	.	CASSYDDGYEQYF	TGTGCCAGCAGTTACGACGACGGTTACGAGCAGTACTTC
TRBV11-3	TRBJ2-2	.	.	CASMFGFGTGELFF	TGTGCCAGCATGTTCGGGTTCGGCACCGGGGAGCTGTTTTTT
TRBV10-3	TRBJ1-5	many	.	CASKRGQTDQPQHF	TGTGCCTCCAAACGTGGACAGACCGATCAGCCCCAGCATTTT
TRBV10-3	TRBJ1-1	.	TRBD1	CAISDRQGPIGGAFF	TGTGCCATCAGTGACCGACAGGGGCCAATCGGGGGGGCTTTCTTT
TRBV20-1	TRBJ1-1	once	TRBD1	CSASLPTGGDTEAFF	TGCAGTGCTAGCCTTCCGACAGGGGGGGACACTGAAGCTTTCTTT
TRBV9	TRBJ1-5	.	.	CASSVGLGQPQHF	TGTGCCAGCAGCGTAGGGCTAGGTCAGCCCCAGCATTTT
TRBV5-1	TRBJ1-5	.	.	CASRAGEDQPQHF	TGCGCCAGCAGGGCAGGGGAGGATCAGCCCCAGCATTTT
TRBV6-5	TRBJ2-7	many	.	CASKRYALGASYEQYF	TGTGCCAGCAAAAGGTATGCCTTGGGAGCCTCCTACGAGCAGTACTTC
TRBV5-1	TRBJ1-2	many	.	CASSLDSGDTGFYGYTF	TGCGCCAGCAGCTTGGATTCCGGGGACACGGGATTCTATGGCTACACCTTC
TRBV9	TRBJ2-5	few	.	CASSVGGTETQYF	TGTGCCAGCAGCGTAGGCGGAACAGAGACCCAGTACTTC
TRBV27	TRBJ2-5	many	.	CASRPRGSFGETQYF	TGTGCCAGCAGGCCCCGGGGGTCTTTCGGAGAGACCCAGTACTTC
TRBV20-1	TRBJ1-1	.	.	CSADPLNTEAFF	TGCAGTGCCGACCCCTTGAACACTGAAGCTTTCTTT
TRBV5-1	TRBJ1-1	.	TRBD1	CASSQHGTGNTEAFF	TGCGCCAGCAGCCAACACGGGACAGGGAACACTGAAGCTTTCTTT
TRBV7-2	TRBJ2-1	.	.	CAGSRRVEQYYYEQFF	TGTGCCGGCAGTCGAAGGGTTGAACAGTACTACTATGAGCAGTTCTTC
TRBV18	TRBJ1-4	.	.	CASSPPGQSEKLFF	TGTGCCAGCTCACCACCGGGTCAGAGTGAAAAACTGTTTTTT
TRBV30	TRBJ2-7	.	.	CAWSVVSACEQYF	TGTGCCTGGAGTGTAGTGTCGGCCTGCGAGCAGTACTTC
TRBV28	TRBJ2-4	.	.	CASSLNGLNIQYF	TGTGCCAGCAGTTTAAATGGACTGAACATTCAGTACTTC
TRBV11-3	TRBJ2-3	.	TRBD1	CASSWGQGLTDTQYF	TGTGCCAGCAGCTGGGGACAGGGCCTCACAGATACGCAGTATTTT
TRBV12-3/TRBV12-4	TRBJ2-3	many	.	CASTQSGRLTDTQYF	TGTGCCAGCACCCAGAGCGGTCGCCTCACAGATACGCAGTATTTT
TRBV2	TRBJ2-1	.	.	CSSSEGGEQFF	TGTTCCAGCAGTGAAGGGGGTGAGCAGTTCTTC
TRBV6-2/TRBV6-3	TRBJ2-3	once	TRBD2	CASRTGGPHTDTQYF	TGTGCCAGCAGGACGGGGGGGCCCCACACGGATACGCAGTATTTT
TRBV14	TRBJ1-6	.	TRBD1	CASRTGRNSPLHF	TGTGCCAGCCGGACAGGTCGCAATTCACCCCTCCACTTT
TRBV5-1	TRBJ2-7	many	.	CASSLGYGEQYF	TGCGCCAGCAGCTTGGGTTACGGAGAGCAGTACTTC
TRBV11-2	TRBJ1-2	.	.	CASSSQLLNYGYTF	TGTGCCAGCAGCTCCCAACTGCTAAACTATGGCTACACCTTC
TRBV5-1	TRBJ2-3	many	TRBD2	CASTPFGTSGSTDTQYF	TGCGCCAGCACGCCATTCGGGACTAGCGGTAGCACAGATACGCAGTATTTT
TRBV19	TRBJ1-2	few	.	CASTVGDRIYGGYTF	TGTGCCAGTACCGTGGGTGACAGGATCTATGGTGGCTACACCTTC
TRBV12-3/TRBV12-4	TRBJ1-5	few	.	CASRPDSNQPQHF	TGTGCCAGCAGACCGGACAGCAATCAGCCCCAGCATTTT
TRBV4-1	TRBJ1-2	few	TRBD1	CASSQDERSSGQGHGYTF	TGCGCCAGCAGCCAAGATGAGCGAAGTTCGGGACAGGGTCACGGCTACACCTTC
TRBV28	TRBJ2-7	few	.	CASSLVVGQQYEQYF	TGTGCCAGCAGTTTAGTAGTTGGACAGCAATACGAGCAGTACTTC